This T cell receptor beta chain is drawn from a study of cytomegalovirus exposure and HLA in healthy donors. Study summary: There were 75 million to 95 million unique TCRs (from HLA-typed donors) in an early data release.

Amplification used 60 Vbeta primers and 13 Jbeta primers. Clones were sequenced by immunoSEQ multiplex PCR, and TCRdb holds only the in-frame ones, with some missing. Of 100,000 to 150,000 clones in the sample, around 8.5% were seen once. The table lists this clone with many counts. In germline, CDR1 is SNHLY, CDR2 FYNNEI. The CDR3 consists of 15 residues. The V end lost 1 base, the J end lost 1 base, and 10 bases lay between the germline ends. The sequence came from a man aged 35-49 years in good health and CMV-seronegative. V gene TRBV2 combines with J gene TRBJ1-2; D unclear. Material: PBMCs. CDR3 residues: CASSEGEAHNYGYTF. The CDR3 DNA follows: TGTGCCAGCAGTGAAGGTGAGGCGCATAACTATGGCTACACCTTC.